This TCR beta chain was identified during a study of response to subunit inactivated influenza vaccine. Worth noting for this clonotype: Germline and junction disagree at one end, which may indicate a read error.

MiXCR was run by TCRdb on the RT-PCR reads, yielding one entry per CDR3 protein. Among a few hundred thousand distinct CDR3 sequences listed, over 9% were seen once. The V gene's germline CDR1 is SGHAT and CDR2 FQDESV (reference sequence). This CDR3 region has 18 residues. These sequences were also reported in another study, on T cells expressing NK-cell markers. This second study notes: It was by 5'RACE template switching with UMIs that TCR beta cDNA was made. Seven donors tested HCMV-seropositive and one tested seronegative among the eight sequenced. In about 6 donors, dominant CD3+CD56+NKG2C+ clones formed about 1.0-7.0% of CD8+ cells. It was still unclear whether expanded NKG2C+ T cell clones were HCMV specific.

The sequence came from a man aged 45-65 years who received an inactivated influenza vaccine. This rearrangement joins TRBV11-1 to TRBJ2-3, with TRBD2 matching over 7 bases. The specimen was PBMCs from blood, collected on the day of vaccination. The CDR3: CASTLLVRDYLFTDTQYF. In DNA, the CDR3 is TGTGCCAGCACCTTACTTGTGCGGGACTACCTCTTCACAGATACGCAGTATTTT.